The source of this T cell receptor beta chain is a study of cytomegalovirus exposure and HLA in healthy donors. This clone was observed a handful of times. What it recognizes is unknown. PCR used 60 Vbeta primers and 13 Jbeta primers. The table came from immunoSEQ multiplex PCR; TCRdb's copy has only in-frame clones and leaves some out. The data show 140,000 to 150,000 clones, with about 73% seen just once and roughly 1.9% held by the top ten. Notes on the study in general: When a later analysis compared HLA-associated TCR beta chains with equally common others, the HLA-associated chains turned out to be more clonally expanded and to have lower generation probabilities. Rare TCR sequences dominated, though some public TCRs recurred in many donors.

V shed 1 base and J 10 bases; nucleotides not matched to a gene: 2. The CDR3 length is 12 residues. The germline gives CDR1 SGHNT, CDR2 YYREEE (reference sequence). The TCR comes from a woman aged 60-75 years in good health and CMV-seropositive. The sample was PBMCs. The chain combines TRBV5-4 with TRBJ2-1; TRBD2 agrees at 7 bases. CDR3 in DNA: TGTGCCAGCAGCTTGCCCGGGGGGGAGCAGTTCTTC. Translated: CASSLPGGEQFF.